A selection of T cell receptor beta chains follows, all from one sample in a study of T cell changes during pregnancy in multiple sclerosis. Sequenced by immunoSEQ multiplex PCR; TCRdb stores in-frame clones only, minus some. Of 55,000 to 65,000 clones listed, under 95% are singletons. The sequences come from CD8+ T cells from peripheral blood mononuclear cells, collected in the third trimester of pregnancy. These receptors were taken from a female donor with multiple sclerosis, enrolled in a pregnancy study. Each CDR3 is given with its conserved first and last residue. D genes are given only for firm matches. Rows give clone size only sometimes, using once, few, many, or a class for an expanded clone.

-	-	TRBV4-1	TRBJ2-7	CASSQGLDEQYF	TGCGCCAGCAGCCAAGGGCTCGACGAGCAGTACTTC
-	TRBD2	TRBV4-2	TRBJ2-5	CASSQGAGGPETQYF	TGTGCCAGCAGCCAAGGAGCGGGAGGGCCAGAGACCCAGTACTTC
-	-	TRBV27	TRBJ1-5	CASSLSRGINQPQHF	TGTGCCAGCAGTTTATCGAGGGGGATCAATCAGCCCCAGCATTTT
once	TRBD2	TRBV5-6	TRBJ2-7	CASSAGLAPSYEQYF	TGTGCCAGCAGCGCGGGACTAGCGCCTTCCTACGAGCAGTACTTC
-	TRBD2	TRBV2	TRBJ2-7	CASSESLAGEYEQYF	TGTGCCAGCAGTGAGTCCCTAGCGGGAGAGTACGAGCAGTACTTC
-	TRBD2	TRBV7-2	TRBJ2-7	CASSLVREENEQYF	TGTGCCAGCAGCTTAGTGCGGGAGGAAAACGAGCAGTACTTC
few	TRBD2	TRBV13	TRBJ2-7	CASSLEAGEGEQYF	TGTGCCAGCAGCTTAGAAGCGGGAGAAGGCGAGCAGTACTTC
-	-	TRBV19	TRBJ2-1	CASSSGTLLFEQFF	TGTGCCAGTAGTTCCGGGACTCTCCTCTTCGAGCAGTTCTTC
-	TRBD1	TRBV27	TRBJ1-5	CANTIGTANQPQHF	TGTGCCAACACGATCGGGACAGCAAATCAGCCCCAGCATTTT
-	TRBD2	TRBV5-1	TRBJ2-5	CASSFLLAEGETQYF	TGCGCCAGCAGCTTCCTCCTAGCGGAGGGTGAGACCCAGTACTTC